This T cell receptor beta chain was captured by sequencing in a study of blood T cell repertoires in COVID-19. Study-level background: T cells, B-cell-depleted T cells, or PBMCs supplied cDNA or gDNA.

V shed 1 base and J 5 bases; nucleotides not matched to a gene: 2. The CDR3 has 14 residues. Germline V gene lookup returns CDR1 SEHNR and CDR2 FQNEAQ (reference sequence). How the authors handled the data: Estimation of nucleated cell counts was performed using reference gene primer amplification. Method: immunoSEQ multiplex PCR; TCRdb's copy keeps in-frame clones and lacks some. The DNA was the basis for D and trimming; V, J and clone size are from that table. Of about 97,000 clones in the sample, 92% were seen once. The chain has TRBV7-9 and TRBJ2-7; the match to TRBD1 covers 10 bases. Sequencing was performed on peripheral blood. The clonotype comes from a man aged 45-65 years with active COVID-19. CDR3 region: CASSLGGTGDEQYF. As DNA, the CDR3 is TGTGCCAGCAGCTTAGGAGGGACAGGGGACGAGCAGTACTTC. The full variable domain, rest sourced from reference TRBV7-9 and TRBJ2-7, is DTGVSQNPRHKITKRGQNVTFRCDPISEHNRLYWYRQTLGQGPEFLTYFQNEAQLEKSRLLSDRFSAERPKGSFSTLEIQRTEQGDSAMYLCASSLGGTGDEQYFGPGTRLTVT.